These 4 T cell receptor beta chains were all obtained from the same sample, sequenced in a study of T cell repertoires in cytomegalovirus infection. TCRdb redid the calling of the reads with MiXCR, one entry per CDR3 protein. The sample has about 600,000 distinct CDR3 sequences; roughly a quarter are singletons. What was sequenced was CD8+ T cells from PBMCs. Receptor source: a human donor in good health (CMV status not recorded). Some clones in this sample may be carry-over from other donors' samples.

This clonotype was seen only a few times. This chain joins TRBV9 and TRBJ1-2, with TRBD1 as a possible D gene (5 bases). The CDR3 is made up of 14 amino acids. Germline CDR1 reads SGDLS; CDR2 reads YYNGEE. V was shortened by 0 bases and J by 6 bases, with 12 bases between the two germline ends. Here the CDR3 DNA reads TGTGCCAGCAGCGTAGTGACAGACCGTGATGGCTACACCTTC. It specifies CASSVVTDRDGYTF.

This clonotype was observed a handful of times. The J gene is TRBJ1-1, the V gene TRBV7-9, with 9 bases aligning to TRBD1. Losses at the gene ends were 5 bases for V and 1 base for J; bases not matched to a gene: 11. The CDR3 is 17 residues long. The germline V gene encodes CDR1 SEHNR and CDR2 FQNEAQ (reference sequence). CDR3 residues: CASSMGVQGATNTEAFF. CDR3 DNA: TGTGCCAGCAGCATGGGGGTACAGGGGGCGACGAACACTGAAGCTTTCTTT.

This chain connects TRBV11-3 to TRBJ2-1; D is perhaps TRBD2 (6 bases). There are 16 residues in the CDR3. From germline, CDR1 is SGHNT and CDR2 YENEEA. Trimming took off 1 base at V and 2 bases at J, with 12 bases between the two ends. The CDR3 nucleotides are TGTGCCAGCAGCTTAGCGGGGGAGGTACCCTACAATGAGCAGTTCTTC. Its translation is CASSLAGEVPYNEQFF.

The chain employs TRBV6-2 or TRBV6-3 and TRBJ2-7, with a possible D match to TRBD2 (7 bases). Trimming took off 3 bases at V and 5 bases at J, with 17 bases between the two ends. The CDR3 sequence is 15 residues long. Per the germline V gene, CDR1 is MNHEY and CDR2 is SVGEGT. The CDR3 DNA reads as TGTGCCAGCAGTTATCTCCCTCGGCGGGGGCACGAGCAGTACTTC. Translating it yields CASSYLPRRGHEQYF.